This T cell receptor beta chain stems from a study of blood T cell repertoires in COVID-19. Study-wide context: COVID-19 samples from acute and convalescent phases originated in the United States, Italy and Spain. Sources were T cells, B-cell-depleted T cells, or PBMCs; the material itself was cDNA or gDNA.

V lost 6 bases and J lost 6; bases outside the gene matches: 7. This CDR3 region has 15 residues. The germline V gene encodes CDR1 MDHEN and CDR2 SYDVKM. In the study's own analysis: Amplification of reference gene primers provided the estimated nucleated cell counts. Method: immunoSEQ multiplex PCR; TCRdb's copy keeps in-frame clones and lacks some. V and J calls and clone size are those listed in that table; D and trimming were worked out from the DNA. The table lists 55,000 to 75,000 clones, around 86% of them singletons. Material for sequencing was peripheral blood. The sequence was obtained from a human donor with active COVID-19. The donor label of this sample is uncertain. This chain joins TRBV28 and TRBJ2-2, with TRBD2 matching 10 bases. Written as DNA, the CDR3 is TGTGCCAGCAGGGCACCCGGACTAGCGGCCGGGGAGCTGTTTTTT. It is translated as CASRAPGLAAGELFF.